Below, 22 T cell receptor beta chains from the same sample are listed, as sequenced in a study of blood T cell repertoires in COVID-19. Method: immunoSEQ multiplex PCR; TCRdb's copy keeps in-frame clones and lacks some. The sample yields about 220,000 clones, 85% seen once. The sample comprised peripheral blood. Receptors were obtained from an older woman with COVID-19, enrolled during active disease.

The chain links TRBV7-2 to TRBJ2-3, with 8 nucleotides matching TRBD2. The J segment lost 1 base and the V segment lost 3 bases, leaving 12 bases of the junction unmatched. Germline assignment: CDR1 SGHTA and CDR2 FQGNSA. The CDR3 consists of 18 residues. CDR3 amino acids: CASSFLVARRGGTDTQYF. In nucleotides, the CDR3 is TGTGCCAGCAGCTTCCTAGTGGCGCGGCGGGGGGGCACAGATACGCAGTATTTT.

The rearrangement uses TRBV19 and TRBJ2-3; the match to TRBD1 covers 11 bases. This CDR3 has 16 residues. V was clipped by 3 bases and J by 5 bases; unmatched bases: 7. The germline V gene has CDR1 LNHDA and CDR2 SQIVND (reference sequence). CDR3 residues: CASSMVGQGVQDTQYF. The CDR3 DNA follows: TGTGCCAGTAGTATGGTGGGACAGGGGGTTCAAGATACGCAGTATTTT.

V usage is TRBV6-1 and J usage is TRBJ1-4; no clear D gene. The germline gives CDR1 MNHNS, CDR2 SASEGT. V shed 1 base and J shed 8 bases, with 11 bases lying between them. The CDR3 is 14 residues long. CDR3 coding DNA: TGTGCCAGCAGTGAAGGAACGTTCGGGGAAAAACTGTTTTTT. Translation: CASSEGTFGEKLFF.

This clone was detected a few times. V and J are TRBV4-2 and TRBJ2-7; 7 bases are a match to TRBD1. The V segment lost 4 bases and the J segment 0 bases; nucleotides outside the gene matches: 18. The CDR3 is made up of 19 amino acids. Germline V lookup: CDR1 LGHNA, CDR2 YNFKEQ. This CDR3 is CASSRTPGQTLRSSYEQYF. CDR3 coding DNA: TGTGCCAGCAGCCGGACCCCGGGACAGACTTTACGAAGCTCCTACGAGCAGTACTTC.

This clone was counted a single time. Other nucleotide sequences from this sample produce the same CDR3. This chain links TRBV7-2 with TRBJ1-5, with a weak D call TRBD1 (5 bases). The V end lost 1 base, the J end lost 1 base, and 8 bases lay between the germline ends. This CDR3 comprises 15 residues. CDR1 SGHTA and CDR2 FQGNSA come from the germline V gene. Here the CDR3 reads CASSLVAGSNQPQHF. CDR3 bases: TGTGCCAGCAGCTTAGTCGCAGGGAGCAATCAGCCCCAGCATTTT.

The rearrangement joins TRBV3-1 (or the pseudogene TRBV3-2) to TRBJ2-7; TRBD1 matches at 8 bases. The CDR3 is made up of 18 amino acids. The V and J ends lost 1 base and 0 bases, in that order; junction bases with no gene match: 11. Germline CDR1 and CDR2: LGHDT and YNNKEL (reference sequence). For the CDR3, the DNA is TGTGCCAGCAGCCAAGGCGACGAGGACAGGGTAGTCTCCTACGAGCAGTACTTC. It yields the protein CASSQGDEDRVVSYEQYF.

V is TRBV28 and J is TRBJ2-7, with D uncertain. Trimming took 1 base from V and 7 from J, leaving 11 bases between them. The CDR3 has 13 amino acids. Germline assignment: CDR1 MDHEN and CDR2 SYDVKM. This chain's CDR3 is CASSLYRPGEQYF. Here the CDR3 DNA reads TGTGCCAGCAGTTTATACCGGCCCGGGGAGCAGTACTTC.

J is TRBJ1-5 and V is TRBV5-1; D ambiguous. Germline assignment: CDR1 SGHRS and CDR2 YFSETQ. This CDR3 region has 15 residues. V lost 0 bases and J 5 bases, leaving 12 bases between the germline ends. Here the CDR3 reads CASSLGSGLDQPQHF. CDR3 nucleotide sequence: TGCGCCAGCAGCTTGGGGTCGGGGTTGGATCAGCCCCAGCATTTT.

In its sample, this clone was seen once. The V and J genes are TRBV5-5 and TRBJ2-1; D is undetermined. Germline V gives CDR1 SGHKS, CDR2 YYEKEE (reference sequence). The CDR3 contains 15 residues. V dropped 0 bases and J dropped 4 bases, with 11 bases sitting between them. CDR3 bases: TGTGCCAGCAGCTTGGACCCCCAGAATTACAATGAGCAGTTCTTC. Translated, it gives CASSLDPQNYNEQFF.

The V gene is TRBV2, the J gene TRBJ1-1; D remains unclear. CDR1 is SNHLY, CDR2 FYNNEI, per germline. The CDR3 has 15 amino acids. V lost 3 bases, J lost 5 bases, and 16 bases lay in between. The CDR3 spells CASSEGVTRRTEAFF. The CDR3 nucleotides are TGTGCCAGCAGTGAGGGAGTGACGCGGAGGACTGAAGCTTTCTTT.

V gene TRBV27 combines with J gene TRBJ2-2; 12 bases agree with TRBD2. Germline-derived CDR1 and CDR2 are MNHEY and SMNVEV (reference sequence). J lost 1 base, V lost 4 bases, and 7 bases had no gene match. This CDR3 is built from 18 residues. The CDR3 nucleotides read TGTGCCAGCAGTTCCCCCGGACTAGCGGGAAGGAACACCGGGGAGCTGTTTTTT. It encodes CASSSPGLAGRNTGELFF.

This chain connects TRBV4-2 to TRBJ1-1; 8 bases line up with TRBD1. The CDR3 is made up of 15 amino acids. After removal of 4 bases from V and 3 bases from J, the junction contained 7 bases not matched to a gene. Germline loops: CDR1 LGHNA, CDR2 YNFKEQ. The CDR3 sequence is CASSLRTGQDTEAFF. The CDR3 DNA follows: TGTGCCAGCAGCCTAAGGACAGGGCAGGACACTGAAGCTTTCTTT.

The chain is built from TRBV9 and TRBJ2-3, with TRBD1 matching over 7 bases. The germline gives CDR1 SGDLS, CDR2 YYNGEE. The length of the CDR3 is 16 residues. J lost 0 bases, V lost 0 bases, and 4 bases had no gene match. The CDR3 is CASSVAGQVSTDTQYF. CDR3 DNA: TGTGCCAGCAGCGTAGCCGGACAGGTTAGCACAGATACGCAGTATTTT.

This clone was counted at least ten times. The V gene is TRBV9, the J gene TRBJ2-2; no clear D gene. In germline, CDR1 is SGDLS, CDR2 YYNGEE. V was pared by 0 bases and J by 2 bases, with 11 bases between. CDR3 length: 16 residues. The CDR3 DNA follows: TGTGCCAGCAGCGTAGGATCGCGGATCAACACCGGGGAGCTGTTTTTT. It yields the protein CASSVGSRINTGELFF.

This chain connects TRBV5-4 to TRBJ1-1; unclear D gene. The CDR3 consists of 13 residues. Germline CDR1 reads SGHNT; CDR2 reads YYREEE (reference sequence). V was cut by 0 bases and J by 3 bases, with 6 bases left in between. CDR3 protein: CASSLVGYTEAFF. CDR3 DNA sequence: TGTGCCAGCAGCTTGGTCGGTTACACTGAAGCTTTCTTT.

The chain carries TRBV28 and TRBJ1-6, with D perhaps matching TRBD1 (5 bases). V shed 2 bases and J shed 0 bases, with 14 bases lying between them. The germline V gene has CDR1 MDHEN and CDR2 SYDVKM. The CDR3 loop spans 18 amino acids. The CDR3 loop reads CASSLVRVRASYNSPLHF. The CDR3 region has the DNA TGTGCCAGCAGTTTAGTCAGGGTTAGGGCCTCCTATAATTCACCCCTCCACTTT.

The J gene is TRBJ1-6, the V gene TRBV18; weak D call: TRBD1 (6 bases). Trimming took 3 bases from V and 6 from J, leaving 15 bases between them. There are 16 residues in the CDR3. CDR1 and CDR2 (germline): KGHSH, LQKENI. The CDR3 loop is CASSPQTGSTNSPLHF. In DNA form, the CDR3 reads TGTGCCAGCTCACCGCAAACAGGGTCGACTAATTCACCCCTCCACTTT.

J is TRBJ1-2 and V is TRBV15; 10 nucleotides match TRBD1. J was trimmed by 4 bases and V by 4 bases; bases with no gene match: 6. CDR1 LNHNV and CDR2 YYDKDF come from the germline V gene (reference sequence). CDR3 length equals 15 residues. The CDR3, as DNA: TGTGCCACCAGCAAAGACAGGGGGCACGGCTATGGCTACACCTTC. It translates to CATSKDRGHGYGYTF. Full variable domain (rest looked up from reference TRBV15 and TRBJ1-2): DAMVIQNPRYQVTQFGKPVTLSCSQTLNHNVMYWYQQKSSQAPKLLFHYYDKDFNNEADTPDNFQSRRPNTSFCFLDIRSPGLGDTAMYLCATSKDRGHGYGYTFGSGTRLTVV.

The rearrangement links TRBV21-1 to TRBJ1-4; TRBD1 is the table's D call, not checked against the DNA. TRBV21-1 is a pseudogene segment. CDR3 length equals 19 residues. The CDR3 DNA is TGTGCCAGCAGCTCCACCGGGACAGGAGATTTTGCAACTAATGAAAAACTGTTTTTT. It is translated as CASSSTGTGDFATNEKLFF.

V gene TRBV9 combines with J gene TRBJ2-3, with TRBD2 matching 12 bases. The V gene end was trimmed by 2 bases and the J gene end by 4 bases; junction bases not matched to a gene: 14. The germline V gene encodes CDR1 SGDLS and CDR2 YYNGEE. The CDR3 runs 19 residues. The CDR3 DNA reads TGTGCCAGCAGCGTTCCCTCCTTAGCTAGCGGGGGGGCATCAGATACGCAGTATTTT. It translates to CASSVPSLASGGASDTQYF.

The chain uses TRBV29-1 and TRBJ2-5; TRBD2 agrees at 15 bases. Germline loops: CDR1 SQVTM, CDR2 ANQGSEA. Trimming removed 4 bases from V and 1 base from J; junction bases left unmatched: 1. There are 15 residues in the CDR3. The CDR3 is CSVGTSGGVQETQYF. The CDR3 region has the DNA TGCAGCGTTGGGACTAGCGGGGGGGTCCAAGAGACCCAGTACTTC.

The V and J genes are TRBV5-4 and TRBJ1-6, with D unresolved. The CDR3 has 16 amino acids. V gave up 3 bases and J gave up 5 bases, with 15 bases separating them. Germline V gene sequence: CDR1 SGHNT, CDR2 YYREEE (reference sequence). CDR3 DNA sequence: TGTGCCAGCAGCTCCGGGTCCCCGAGGAATAATTCACCCCTCCACTTT. Translating it yields CASSSGSPRNNSPLHF.